This TCR beta chain was profiled in a study of somatic mutations in cytotoxic T cells in rheumatoid arthritis. Findings of the study overall: A largest CD8+ clone above 20% of CD8+ cells occurred in about an eighth of the roughly 60 patients.

Trimming removed 5 bases from V and 3 bases from J; junction bases left unmatched: 11. This CDR3 contains 16 residues. Germline CDR1 SGHTA, CDR2 FQGNSA. Clones were read by immunoSEQ multiplex PCR, and TCRdb kept only the in-frame ones, dropping some. The table lists 10,000 to 12,000 clones, roughly 80% of them singletons. Notes on this clone: The antigen is unknown.

This chain joins TRBV7-2 and TRBJ2-5; 8 bases are a match to TRBD2. This TCR came from a man in his fifties in good health. Sequencing was carried out using CD8+ T cells sorted from blood. This CDR3 reads CASSALPRGGKETQYF. The CDR3 coding sequence is TGTGCCAGCAGCGCCCTCCCTCGGGGGGGGAAAGAGACCCAGTACTTC.